This record covers a single TCR beta chain. Its matching antigen is unknown. The data derive from a study of shared clonotypes between healthy human individuals. Study-level points and caveats: Across a handful of donors, naive CD4 shared 5% to 6%, naive CD8 more than 3%, memory CD4 2% to 2.5%, memory CD8 0.4%.

V trimming: 5 bases; J trimming: 3 bases; junction bases outside the gene matches: 2. The CDR3 is made up of 13 amino acids. Germline loops: CDR1 SGHVS, CDR2 FNYEAQ. Sequenced by immunoSEQ multiplex PCR; TCRdb stores in-frame clones only, minus some. Of more than 2 million clones listed, just under 95% are singletons. In the naive CD8 group, cells lacked CD45RO and were positively selected for CCR7, so terminally differentiated effector memory CD45RA+ cells were left out. Study donors comprised healthy, HIV-negative adults devoid of recent acute infection or vaccination. The sample was naive CD8+ T cells from PBMCs. This clonotype was obtained from a man aged 18 to 35 in good health. Some clones in this sample may be carry-over from other donors' samples. The gene calls are TRBV7-6 and TRBJ2-7; TRBD1 aligns across 9 bases. DNA of the CDR3: TGTGCCAGCAGCGACAGGGGGGTCTACGAGCAGTACTTC. Protein sequence: CASSDRGVYEQYF.